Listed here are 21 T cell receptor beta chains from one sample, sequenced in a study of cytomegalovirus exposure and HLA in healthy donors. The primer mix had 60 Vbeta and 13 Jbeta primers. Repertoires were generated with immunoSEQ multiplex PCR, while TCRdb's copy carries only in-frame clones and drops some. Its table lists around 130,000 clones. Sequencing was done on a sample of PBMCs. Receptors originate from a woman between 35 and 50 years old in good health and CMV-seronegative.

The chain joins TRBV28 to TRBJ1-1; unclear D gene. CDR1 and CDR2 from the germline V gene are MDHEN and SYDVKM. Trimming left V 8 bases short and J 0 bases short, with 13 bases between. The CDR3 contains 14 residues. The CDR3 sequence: CASGRRRMNTEAFF. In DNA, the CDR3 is TGTGCCAGCGGACGACGGAGGATGAACACTGAAGCTTTCTTT.

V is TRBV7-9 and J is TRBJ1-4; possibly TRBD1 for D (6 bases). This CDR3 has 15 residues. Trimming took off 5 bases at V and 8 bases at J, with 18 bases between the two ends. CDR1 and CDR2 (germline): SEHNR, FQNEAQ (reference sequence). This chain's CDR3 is CASSPPGGAEEKLFF. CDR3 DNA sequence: TGTGCCAGCAGCCCGCCCGGGGGGGCGGAGGAAAAACTGTTTTTT.

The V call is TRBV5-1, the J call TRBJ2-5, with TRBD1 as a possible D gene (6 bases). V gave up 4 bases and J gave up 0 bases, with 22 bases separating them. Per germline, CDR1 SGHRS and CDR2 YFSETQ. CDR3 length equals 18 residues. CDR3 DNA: TGCGCCAGCAGCCCGAGGCCCCAAGGGGGACCGTACCAAGAGACCCAGTACTTC. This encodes CASSPRPQGGPYQETQYF.

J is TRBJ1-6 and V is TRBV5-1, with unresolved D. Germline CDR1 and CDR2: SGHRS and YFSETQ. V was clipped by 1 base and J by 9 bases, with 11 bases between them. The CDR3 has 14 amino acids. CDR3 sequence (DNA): TGCGCCAGCAGCTTGAGCCAACCCCCTTCACCCCTCCACTTT. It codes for CASSLSQPPSPLHF.

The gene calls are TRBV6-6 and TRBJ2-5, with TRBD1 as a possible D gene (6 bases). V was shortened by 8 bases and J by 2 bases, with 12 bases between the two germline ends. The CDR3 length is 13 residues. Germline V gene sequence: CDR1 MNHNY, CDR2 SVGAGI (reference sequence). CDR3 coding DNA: TGTGCCAGCCGTACAAGGGGGCAAGAGACCCAGTACTTC. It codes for CASRTRGQETQYF.

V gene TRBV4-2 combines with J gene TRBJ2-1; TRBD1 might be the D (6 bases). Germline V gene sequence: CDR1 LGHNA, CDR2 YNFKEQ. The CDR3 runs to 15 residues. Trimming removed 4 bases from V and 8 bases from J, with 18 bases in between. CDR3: CASSLDRTNRHEQFF. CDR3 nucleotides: TGTGCCAGCAGCCTTGACAGGACAAATCGACATGAGCAGTTCTTC.

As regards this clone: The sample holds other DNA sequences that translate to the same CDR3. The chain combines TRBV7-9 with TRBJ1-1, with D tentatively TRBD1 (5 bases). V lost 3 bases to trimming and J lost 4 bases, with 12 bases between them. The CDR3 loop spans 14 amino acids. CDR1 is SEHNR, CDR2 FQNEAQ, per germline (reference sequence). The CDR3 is CASSLGLPSTEAFF. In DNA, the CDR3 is TGTGCCAGCAGCTTGGGACTGCCGAGCACTGAAGCTTTCTTT.

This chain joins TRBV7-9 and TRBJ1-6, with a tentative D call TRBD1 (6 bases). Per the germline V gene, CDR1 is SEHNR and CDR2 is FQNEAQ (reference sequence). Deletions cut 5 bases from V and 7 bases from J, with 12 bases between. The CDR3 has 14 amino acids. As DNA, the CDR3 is TGTGCCAGCAGCCAGAACAGGGCCAATTCACCCCTCCACTTT. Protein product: CASSQNRANSPLHF.

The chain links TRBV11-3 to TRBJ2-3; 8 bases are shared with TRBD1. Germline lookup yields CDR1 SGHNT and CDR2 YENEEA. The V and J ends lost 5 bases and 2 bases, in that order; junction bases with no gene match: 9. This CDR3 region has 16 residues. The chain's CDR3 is CASSQRQGSYTDTQYF. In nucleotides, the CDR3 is TGTGCCAGCAGCCAAAGACAGGGGTCATACACAGATACGCAGTATTTT.

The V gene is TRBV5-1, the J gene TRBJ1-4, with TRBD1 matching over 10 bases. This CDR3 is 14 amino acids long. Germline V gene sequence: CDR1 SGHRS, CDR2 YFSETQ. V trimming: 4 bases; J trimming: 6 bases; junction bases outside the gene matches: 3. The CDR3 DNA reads TGCGCCAGCAGCACCGGGACAGGGGATGAAAAACTGTTTTTT. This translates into CASSTGTGDEKLFF.

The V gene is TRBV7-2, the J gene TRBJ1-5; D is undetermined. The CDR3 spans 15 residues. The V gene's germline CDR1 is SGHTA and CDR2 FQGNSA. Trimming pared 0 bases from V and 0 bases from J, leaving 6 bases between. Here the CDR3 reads CASSLAEYSNQPQHF. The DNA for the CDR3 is TGTGCCAGCAGCTTAGCGGAGTATAGCAATCAGCCCCAGCATTTT.

CDR3 amino acids: CASSYSRQGTTDTQYF. As DNA, the CDR3 is TGTGCCAGCAGTTACTCAAGACAGGGTACCACAGATACGCAGTATTTT. The J gene is TRBJ2-3, the V gene TRBV6-5; 7 nucleotides agree with TRBD1. Germline V gene lookup returns CDR1 MNHEY and CDR2 SVGAGI. The CDR3 has 16 amino acids. J was trimmed by 2 bases and V by 0 bases; bases with no gene match: 5.

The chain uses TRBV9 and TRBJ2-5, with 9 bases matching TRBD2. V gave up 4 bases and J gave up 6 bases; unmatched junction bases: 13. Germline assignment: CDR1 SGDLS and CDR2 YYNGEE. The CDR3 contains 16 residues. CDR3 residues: CASSLQGSGGVQTQYF. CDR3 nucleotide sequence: TGTGCCAGCAGCCTGCAAGGTAGCGGGGGTGTTCAGACCCAGTACTTC. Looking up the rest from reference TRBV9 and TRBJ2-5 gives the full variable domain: DSGVTQTPKHLITATGQRVTLRCSPRSGDLSVYWYQQSLDQGLQFLIQYYNGEERAKGNILERFSAQQFPDLHSELNLSSLELGDSALYFCASSLQGSGGVQTQYFGPGTRLLVL.

Here the CDR3 reads CASSRTGTYEQYV. DNA of the CDR3: TGTGCCAGCAGTCGGACAGGGACCTACGAGCAGTACGTC. The genes are TRBV6-1 and TRBJ2-7; TRBD1 aligns across 8 bases. The germline gives CDR1 MNHNS, CDR2 SASEGT. The CDR3 runs to 13 residues. After removal of 5 bases from V and 2 bases from J, the junction contained 2 bases not matched to a gene.

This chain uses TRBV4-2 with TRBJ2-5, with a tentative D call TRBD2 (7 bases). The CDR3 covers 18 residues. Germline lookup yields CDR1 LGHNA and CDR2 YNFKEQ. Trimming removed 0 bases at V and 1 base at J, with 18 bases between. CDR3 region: CASSQDPTGRGLQETQYF. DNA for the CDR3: TGTGCCAGCAGCCAAGATCCAACCGGGCGGGGGCTCCAAGAGACCCAGTACTTC.

DNA of the CDR3: TGTGCCAGCAGCGCGATGCGAGGAGATACGCAGTATTTT. Translating gives CASSAMRGDTQYF. The chain joins TRBV7-2 to TRBJ2-3; D call uncertain. The CDR3 covers 13 residues. Germline lookup yields CDR1 SGHTA and CDR2 FQGNSA. V lost 5 bases and J 5 bases, leaving 11 bases between the germline ends. The full variable domain, rest sourced from reference TRBV7-2 and TRBJ2-3, is GAGVSQSPSNKVTEKGKDVELRCDPISGHTALYWYRQSLGQGLEFLIYFQGNSAPDKSGLPSDRFSAERTGGSVSTLTIQRTQQEDSAVYLCASSAMRGDTQYFGPGTRLTVL.

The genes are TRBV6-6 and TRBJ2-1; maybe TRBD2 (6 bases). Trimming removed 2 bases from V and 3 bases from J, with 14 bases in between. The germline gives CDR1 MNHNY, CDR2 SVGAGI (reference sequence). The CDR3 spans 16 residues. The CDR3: CASSYPREVSYNEQFF. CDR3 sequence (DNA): TGTGCCAGCAGTTACCCCAGGGAGGTTAGCTACAATGAGCAGTTCTTC.

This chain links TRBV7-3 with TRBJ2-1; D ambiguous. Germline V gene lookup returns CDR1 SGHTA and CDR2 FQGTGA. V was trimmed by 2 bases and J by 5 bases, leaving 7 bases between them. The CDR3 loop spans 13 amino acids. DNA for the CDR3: TGTGCCAGCAGCTTAGCAGGTAACAATGAGCAGTTCTTC. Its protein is CASSLAGNNEQFF. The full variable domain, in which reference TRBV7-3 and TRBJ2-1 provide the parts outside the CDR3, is GAGVSQTPSNKVTEKGKYVELRCDPISGHTALYWYRQSLGQGPEFLIYFQGTGAADDSGLPNDRFFAVRPEGSVSTLKIQRTERGDSAVYLCASSLAGNNEQFFGPGTRLTVL.

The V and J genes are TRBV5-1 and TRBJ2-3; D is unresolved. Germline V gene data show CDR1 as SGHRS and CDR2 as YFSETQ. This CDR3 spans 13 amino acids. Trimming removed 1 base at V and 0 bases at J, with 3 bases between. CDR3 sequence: CASSLRSTDTQYF. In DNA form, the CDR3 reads TGCGCCAGCAGCTTGCGGAGCACAGATACGCAGTATTTT.

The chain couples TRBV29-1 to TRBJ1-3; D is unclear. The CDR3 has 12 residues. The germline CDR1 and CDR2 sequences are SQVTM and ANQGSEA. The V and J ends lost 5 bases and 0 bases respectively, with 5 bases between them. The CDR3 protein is CSVPSSGNTIYF. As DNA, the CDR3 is TGCAGCGTTCCCTCCTCTGGAAACACCATATATTTT.

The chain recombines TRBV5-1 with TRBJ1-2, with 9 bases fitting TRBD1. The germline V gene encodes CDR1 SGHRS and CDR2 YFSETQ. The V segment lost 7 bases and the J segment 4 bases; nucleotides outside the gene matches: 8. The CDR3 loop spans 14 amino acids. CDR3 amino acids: CASRKGQGGYGYTF. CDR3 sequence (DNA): TGCGCCAGCCGGAAGGGACAGGGAGGCTATGGCTACACCTTC.